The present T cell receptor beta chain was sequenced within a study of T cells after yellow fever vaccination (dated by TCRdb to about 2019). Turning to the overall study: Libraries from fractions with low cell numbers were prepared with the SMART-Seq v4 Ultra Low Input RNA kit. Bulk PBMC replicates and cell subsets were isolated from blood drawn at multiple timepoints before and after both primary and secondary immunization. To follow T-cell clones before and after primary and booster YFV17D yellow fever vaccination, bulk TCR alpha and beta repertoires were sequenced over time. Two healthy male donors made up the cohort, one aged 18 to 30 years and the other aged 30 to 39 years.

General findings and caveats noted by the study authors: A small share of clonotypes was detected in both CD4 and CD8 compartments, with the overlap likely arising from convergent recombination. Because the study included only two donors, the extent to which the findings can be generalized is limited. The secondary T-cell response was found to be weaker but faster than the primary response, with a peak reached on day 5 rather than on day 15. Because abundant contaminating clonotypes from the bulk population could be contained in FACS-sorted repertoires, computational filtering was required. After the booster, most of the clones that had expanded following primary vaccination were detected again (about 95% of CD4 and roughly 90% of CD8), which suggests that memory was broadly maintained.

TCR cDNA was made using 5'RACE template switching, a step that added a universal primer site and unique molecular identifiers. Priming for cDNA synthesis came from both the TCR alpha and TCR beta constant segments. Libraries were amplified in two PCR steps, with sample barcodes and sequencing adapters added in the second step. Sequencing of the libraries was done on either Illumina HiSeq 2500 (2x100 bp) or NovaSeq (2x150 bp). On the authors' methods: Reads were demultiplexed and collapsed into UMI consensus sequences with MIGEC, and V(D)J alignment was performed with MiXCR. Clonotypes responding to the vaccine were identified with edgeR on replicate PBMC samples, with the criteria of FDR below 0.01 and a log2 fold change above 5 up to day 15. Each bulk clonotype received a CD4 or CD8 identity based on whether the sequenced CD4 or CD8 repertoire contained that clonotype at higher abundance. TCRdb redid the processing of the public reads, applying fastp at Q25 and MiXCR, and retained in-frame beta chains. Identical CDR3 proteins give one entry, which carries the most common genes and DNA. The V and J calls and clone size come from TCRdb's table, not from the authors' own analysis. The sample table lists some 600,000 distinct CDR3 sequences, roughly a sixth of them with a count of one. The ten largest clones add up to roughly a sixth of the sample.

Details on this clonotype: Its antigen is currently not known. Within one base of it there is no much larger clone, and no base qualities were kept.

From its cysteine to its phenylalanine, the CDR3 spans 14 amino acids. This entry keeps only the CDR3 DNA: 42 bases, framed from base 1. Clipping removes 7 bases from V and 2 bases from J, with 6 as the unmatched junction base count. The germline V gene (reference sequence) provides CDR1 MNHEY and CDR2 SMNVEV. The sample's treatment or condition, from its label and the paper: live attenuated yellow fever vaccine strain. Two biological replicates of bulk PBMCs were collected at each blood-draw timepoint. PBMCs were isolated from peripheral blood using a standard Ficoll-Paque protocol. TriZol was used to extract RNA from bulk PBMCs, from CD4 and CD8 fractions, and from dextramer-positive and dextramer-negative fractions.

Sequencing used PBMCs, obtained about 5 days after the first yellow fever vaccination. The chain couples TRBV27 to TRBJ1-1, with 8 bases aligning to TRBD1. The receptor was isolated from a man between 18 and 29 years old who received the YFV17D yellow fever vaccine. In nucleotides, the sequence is TGTGCCAGCACCGACACAGGGGGAAACACTGAAGCTTTCTTT. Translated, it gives CASTDTGGNTEAFF.